Presented here are 8 T cell receptor beta chains from one specimen sequenced in a study of cytomegalovirus exposure and HLA in healthy donors. In the PCR, 60 Vbeta and 13 Jbeta primers were used. TCRdb's table, derived via immunoSEQ multiplex PCR, lists solely in-frame clones and lacks some. Here the sample spans fewer than 250,000 clones, around 75% being singletons. Sequencing input: PBMCs. The receptors come from a woman in her fifties or sixties in good health and CMV-seronegative.

The CDR3 protein is CASSQSTSGGVNEQFF. CDR3 DNA: TGCGCCAGCAGCCAGTCGACTAGCGGGGGTGTCAATGAGCAGTTCTTC. The V gene is TRBV4-3, the J gene TRBJ2-1; 12 nucleotides line up with TRBD2. Per germline, CDR1 LGHNA and CDR2 YSLEER. The CDR3 has 16 residues. V shed 3 bases and J 6 bases; nucleotides not matched to a gene: 6.

This clone was found once. This chain joins TRBV11-2 and TRBJ1-1, with D maybe TRBD1 (6 bases). V lost 1 base, J lost 8 bases, and 23 bases lay in between. Germline CDR1 SGHAT, CDR2 FQNNGV. The CDR3 totals 17 residues. CDR3 in DNA: TGTGCCAGCAGCTTAGCCCAGGGGCTGGGTGGAAGACGAGAAGCTTTCTTT. This sequence encodes CASSLAQGLGGRREAFF.

The chain employs TRBV28 and TRBJ2-2; TRBD2 matches at 10 bases. The CDR3 length is 18 residues. V lost 1 base to trimming and J lost 6 bases; unmatched junction nucleotides: 11. Germline lookup yields CDR1 MDHEN and CDR2 SYDVKM. DNA of the CDR3: TGTGCCAGCAGTTTATATTCTAGCGGGAGTCTATCCGCCGGGGAGCTGTTTTTT. Protein sequence: CASSLYSSGSLSAGELFF. The full variable domain, completed using reference TRBV28 and TRBJ2-2, is DVKVTQSSRYLVKRTGEKVFLECVQDMDHENMFWYRQDPGLGLRLIYFSYDVKMKEKGDIPEGYSVSREKKERFSLILESASTNQTSMYLCASSLYSSGSLSAGELFFGEGSRLTVL.

The CDR3 loop is CASSLGDRVFNEKLFF. CDR3 in DNA: TGTGCCAGCAGCTTAGGGGACAGGGTTTTCAATGAAAAACTGTTTTTT. The V gene is TRBV7-2, the J gene TRBJ1-4, with 9 bases lining up with TRBD1. V dropped 1 base and J dropped 5; count of bases not matched to a gene: 5. The CDR3 extends over 16 amino acids. Germline V gives CDR1 SGHTA, CDR2 FQGNSA.

The chain couples TRBV28 to TRBJ1-2, with D uncertain. The CDR3 is 12 amino acids. Germline V gene data show CDR1 as MDHEN and CDR2 as SYDVKM. The V gene lost 3 bases and the J gene lost 6 bases, with 8 bases spanning the gap. The CDR3 is CASSFRTDGYTF. The CDR3 DNA is TGTGCCAGCAGTTTTAGAACGGATGGCTACACCTTC.

This clone turned up a few times. This chain uses TRBV4-3 with TRBJ1-1; a weak D match, TRBD1 (6 bases). Germline V gives CDR1 LGHNA, CDR2 YSLEER. The CDR3 sequence is 15 residues long. Trimming shortened V by 4 bases and J by 3 bases, and 15 bases separated the two germline ends. Here the CDR3 reads CASSPNLQGYTEAFF. The CDR3 DNA reads as TGCGCCAGCAGCCCTAACCTACAGGGTTACACTGAAGCTTTCTTT.

The genes are TRBV18 and TRBJ2-1, with a weak D call TRBD1 (5 bases). CDR1 and CDR2 (germline): KGHSH, LQKENI. Trimming pared 6 bases from V and 5 bases from J, leaving 11 bases between. This CDR3 has 13 residues. CDR3 DNA: TGTGCCAGCTCGCCAGACAGCGACAATGAGCAGTTCTTC. Translation gives CASSPDSDNEQFF.

This clone was seen a handful of times. The V call is TRBV7-2, the J call TRBJ2-3; 8 bases match TRBD2. In germline, CDR1 is SGHTA, CDR2 FQGNSA. V dropped 4 bases and J dropped 9; count of bases not matched to a gene: 15. CDR3 size: 16 residues. The CDR3 protein is CASSSIRGGRGQTQYF. In nucleotides, the CDR3 is TGTGCCAGCAGCTCCATTCGGGGGGGCCGGGGGCAAACGCAGTATTTT.